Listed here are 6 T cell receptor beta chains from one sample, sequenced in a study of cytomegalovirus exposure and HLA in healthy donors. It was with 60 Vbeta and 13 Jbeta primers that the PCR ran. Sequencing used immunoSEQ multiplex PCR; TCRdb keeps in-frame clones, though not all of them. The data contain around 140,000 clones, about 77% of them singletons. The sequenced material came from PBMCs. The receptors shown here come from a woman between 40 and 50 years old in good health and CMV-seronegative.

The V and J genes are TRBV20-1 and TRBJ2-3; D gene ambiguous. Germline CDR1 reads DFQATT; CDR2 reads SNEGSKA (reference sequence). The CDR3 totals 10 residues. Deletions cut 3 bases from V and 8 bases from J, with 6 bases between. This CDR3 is CSASVPTQYF. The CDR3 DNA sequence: TGCAGTGCTAGCGTCCCTACGCAGTATTTT.

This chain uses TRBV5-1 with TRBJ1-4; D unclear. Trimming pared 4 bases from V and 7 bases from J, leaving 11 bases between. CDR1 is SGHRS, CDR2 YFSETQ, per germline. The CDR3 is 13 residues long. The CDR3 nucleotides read TGCGCCAGCAGCGCAGGACGGGGTGAAAAACTGTTTTTT. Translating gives CASSAGRGEKLFF.

The CDR3 DNA follows: TGCGCCAGCAGCTATAAGCCCGACTTGTCCCGTCCGTACTTC. Its translation: CASSYKPDLSRPYF. V gene TRBV5-1 combines with J gene TRBJ2-5; no reliable D call. V lost 3 bases and J 13 bases, leaving 22 bases between the germline ends. The CDR3 length is 14 residues. The germline V gene encodes CDR1 SGHRS and CDR2 YFSETQ.

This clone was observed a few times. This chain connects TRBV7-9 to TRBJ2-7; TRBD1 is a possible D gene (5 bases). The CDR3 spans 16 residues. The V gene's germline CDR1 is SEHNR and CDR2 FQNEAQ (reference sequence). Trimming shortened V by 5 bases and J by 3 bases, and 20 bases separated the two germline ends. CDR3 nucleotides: TGTGCCAGCAGCGACCCGCGGAGCCTGGGGCTCTACGAGCAGTACTTC. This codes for CASSDPRSLGLYEQYF.

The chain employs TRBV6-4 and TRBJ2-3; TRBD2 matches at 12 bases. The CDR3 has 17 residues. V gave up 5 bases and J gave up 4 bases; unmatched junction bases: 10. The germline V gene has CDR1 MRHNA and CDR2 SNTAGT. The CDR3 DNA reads TGTGCCAGCAGTCCATCCGCTAGCGGGGGGGCCTCAGATACGCAGTATTTT. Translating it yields CASSPSASGGASDTQYF.

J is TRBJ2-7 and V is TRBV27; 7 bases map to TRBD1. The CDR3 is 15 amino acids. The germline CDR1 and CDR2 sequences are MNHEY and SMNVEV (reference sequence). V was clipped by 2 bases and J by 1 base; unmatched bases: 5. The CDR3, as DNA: TGTGCCAGCAGTTTAATCGGGGACAGATCCTACGAGCAGTACTTC. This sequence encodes CASSLIGDRSYEQYF.